The next 18 T cell receptor beta chains were all read from a single sample in a study of T cell repertoires in cytomegalovirus infection. Via MiXCR, TCRdb re-called the reads, giving one row per CDR3 protein. Of 630,000 or so distinct CDR3 sequences in the sample, 24% were seen once. The sample comprised CD8+ T cells from PBMCs. Every receptor here comes from a human donor in good health (CMV status not recorded). Some clones in this sample may be carry-over from other donors' samples.

Comments on this clonotype: A much bigger clone sits one base away, suggesting this may be a read error. This chain uses TRBV12-3 or TRBV12-4 with TRBJ1-1; D ambiguous. V was pared by 10 bases and J by 1 base, with 13 bases between. The CDR3 has 13 amino acids. The CDR3 DNA sequence: TGTGCCAACACCCTCGACCCGAACACTGAAGCTTTCTTT. Protein: CANTLDPNTEAFF.

This clonotype showed up just a few times. This chain connects TRBV29-1 to TRBJ2-7; D uncertain. Trimming stripped 0 bases from V and 2 bases from J, with 11 bases between. This CDR3 is 14 amino acids long. Germline V gene lookup returns CDR1 SQVTM and CDR2 ANQGSEA. The CDR3 region is CSVEDPTETYEQYF. Written as DNA, the CDR3 is TGCAGCGTTGAAGATCCAACGGAGACCTACGAGCAGTACTTC.

This rearrangement joins TRBV6-1 to TRBJ2-7; the D is unclear. The germline V gene encodes CDR1 MNHNS and CDR2 SASEGT. The CDR3 is 16 residues long. V lost 0 bases and J lost 2, with 14 bases in between. For the CDR3, the DNA is TGTGCCAGCAGTGAAGCGCGGTGGGCTACCACCTACGAGCAGTACGTC. Translated: CASSEARWATTYEQYV.

In its sample, this clonotype was seen many times. The J gene is TRBJ1-2, the V gene TRBV7-9, with D perhaps TRBD1 (5 bases). The germline V gene has CDR1 SEHNR and CDR2 FQNEAQ (reference sequence). CDR3 length equals 15 residues. The V end lost 3 bases, the J end lost 3 bases, and 14 bases lay between the germline ends. The CDR3 bases are TGTGCCAGCAGCTTTAGGGCGGACATCGACTATGGCTACACCTTC. It specifies CASSFRADIDYGYTF.

This clonotype was observed many times. V and J are TRBV7-8 and TRBJ1-1; D perhaps matches TRBD1 (5 bases). Trimming removed 2 bases at V and 2 bases at J, with 24 bases between. CDR3 length equals 19 residues. Per the germline V gene, CDR1 is SGHVS and CDR2 is FQNEAQ. The CDR3, as DNA: TGTGCCAGCAGCTTAAAGTCGCGGTCAGGGAAGGATCCAAACACTGAAGCTTTCTTT. Amino acids: CASSLKSRSGKDPNTEAFF.

The gene calls are TRBV6-5 and TRBJ1-5; 8 bases match TRBD1. V gave up 5 bases and J gave up 5 bases; unmatched junction bases: 5. CDR1 and CDR2 (germline): MNHEY, SVGAGI. The CDR3 spans 14 residues. Written as DNA, the CDR3 is TGTGCCAGCAGTCACAGGGACAGGTATCAGCCCCAGCATTTT. Translating it yields CASSHRDRYQPQHF.

V and J are TRBV2 and TRBJ2-5; 14 nucleotides line up with TRBD2. The ends lost 8 bases at V and 0 bases at J; junction bases unmatched: 8. The CDR3 consists of 17 residues. Germline V CDR1 and CDR2: SNHLY, FYNNEI. In DNA, the CDR3 is TGTGCCAGCCTTGGGACTAGCGGGGGAAAGTACCAAGAGACCCAGTACTTC. This encodes CASLGTSGGKYQETQYF.

Regarding this clonotype: A much larger clone differs from this one at a single base, so this may be a read error. This rearrangement joins TRBV27 to TRBJ2-6; D not resolved. Germline V gene sequence: CDR1 MNHEY, CDR2 SMNVEV (reference sequence). The V and J ends lost 6 bases and 0 bases respectively, with 12 bases between them. The CDR3 totals 16 residues. The CDR3 region has the DNA TGTGCCAGCAGCATATCAGGTTACTCTGGGGCCAACGTCCTGACTTTC. Amino acid sequence: CASSISGYSGANVLTF.

This clonotype was recorded many times. The V gene is TRBV7-9, the J gene TRBJ1-5; possibly TRBD1 for D (5 bases). The CDR3 runs to 14 residues. V dropped 8 bases and J dropped 2 bases, with 13 bases sitting between them. Germline V gene lookup returns CDR1 SEHNR and CDR2 FQNEAQ (reference sequence). The CDR3 region is CASRNGGGNQPQHF. CDR3 sequence (DNA): TGTGCCAGCCGAAATGGGGGAGGCAATCAGCCCCAGCATTTT.

This clonotype was seen at least ten times. The chain combines TRBV7-3 with TRBJ2-1, with TRBD2 matching 7 bases. The trim removed 5 bases at V and 1 base at J, leaving 8 bases unmatched. CDR1 and CDR2 (germline): SGHTA, FQGTGA. This CDR3 has 16 residues. The CDR3 coding sequence is TGTGCCAGCAGCCCTAGCGGCGGCCGATCCTACAATGAGCAGTTCTTC. Its translation is CASSPSGGRSYNEQFF.

The chain employs TRBV2 and TRBJ2-1, with D possibly matching TRBD2 (6 bases). V was trimmed by 6 bases and J by 9 bases, leaving 18 bases between them. CDR3 size: 14 residues. In germline, CDR1 is SNHLY, CDR2 FYNNEI. The CDR3 here is CASSASGEVIEQFF. In DNA, the CDR3 is TGTGCCAGCAGCGCGTCCGGGGAGGTTATTGAGCAGTTCTTC. Combining the CDR3 with reference TRBV2 and TRBJ2-1 gives the whole variable domain EPEVTQTPSHQVTQMGQEVILRCVPISNHLYFYWYRQILGQKVEFLVSFYNNEISEKSEIFDDQFSVERPDGSNFTLKIRSTKLEDSAMYFCASSASGEVIEQFFGPGTRLTVL.

This clonotype was picked up many times. The chain links TRBV7-2 to TRBJ1-1; TRBD1 matches 9 bases. Looked up from germline, CDR1 is SGHTA and CDR2 is FQGNSA. The length of the CDR3 is 14 residues. J was trimmed by 3 bases and V by 6 bases; bases with no gene match: 5. The CDR3 loop reads CASRWTGEYTEAFF. Here the CDR3 DNA reads TGTGCCAGCAGATGGACAGGGGAGTACACTGAAGCTTTCTTT.

The chain has TRBV7-9 and TRBJ2-2, with 7 bases lining up with TRBD2. CDR1 is SEHNR, CDR2 FQNEAQ, per germline (reference sequence). Trimming removed 4 bases from V and 5 bases from J; junction bases left unmatched: 7. This CDR3 has 15 residues. Here the CDR3 reads CASSSPGLLTGELFF. The CDR3 bases are TGTGCCAGCAGCTCGCCGGGACTACTTACCGGGGAGCTGTTTTTT. The entire variable domain, with the rest obtained from reference TRBV7-9 and TRBJ2-2, is as follows: DTGVSQNPRHKITKRGQNVTFRCDPISEHNRLYWYRQTLGQGPEFLTYFQNEAQLEKSRLLSDRFSAERPKGSFSTLEIQRTEQGDSAMYLCASSSPGLLTGELFFGEGSRLTVL.

V is TRBV7-8 and J is TRBJ2-1; 8 positions match TRBD2. Germline V gene data show CDR1 as SGHVS and CDR2 as FQNEAQ. Trimming took 5 bases from V and 5 from J; bases not matched to a gene: 8. CDR3 size: 15 residues. The CDR3 sequence is CASSISGGQNNEQFF. Here the CDR3 DNA reads TGTGCCAGCAGCATCAGCGGGGGCCAGAACAATGAGCAGTTCTTC. Supplemented by reference TRBV7-8 and TRBJ2-1, the full variable domain reads GAGVSQSPRYKVAKRGQDVALRCDPISGHVSLFWYQQALGQGPEFLTYFQNEAQLDKSGLPSDRFFAERPEGSVSTLKIQRTQQEDSAVYLCASSISGGQNNEQFFGPGTRLTVL.

This clonotype occurred many times. The rearrangement uses TRBV7-2 and TRBJ2-5, with TRBD1 identical over 7 bases. The junction had 12 bases not matched to a gene; V was cut back by 4 bases and J by 4 bases. Germline V lookup: CDR1 SGHTA, CDR2 FQGNSA. This CDR3 contains 16 residues. Here the CDR3 reads CASSSPTGLLGETQYF. The DNA of the CDR3 is TGTGCCAGCAGCTCTCCGACAGGGCTGCTGGGAGAGACCCAGTACTTC.

On this clonotype itself: This may stem from a read error, because a much larger clone lies one nucleotide away. The chain links TRBV11-2 to TRBJ2-6; the match to TRBD1 covers 11 bases. The CDR3 consists of 20 residues. Germline V gene data show CDR1 as SGHAT and CDR2 as FQNNGV. V trimming: 4 bases; J trimming: 2 bases; junction bases outside the gene matches: 13. CDR3 DNA: TGTGCCAGCAGCTCCTTTGGACAGGGGGCCATCCAGACTGGGGCCAACGTCCTGACTTTC. Its protein product is CASSSFGQGAIQTGANVLTF.

The chain is built from TRBV20-1 and TRBJ2-7; no clear D gene. Germline V CDR1 and CDR2: DFQATT, SNEGSKA (reference sequence). This CDR3 has 13 amino acids. Trimming left V 6 bases short and J 0 bases short, with 12 bases between. The CDR3 nucleotides are TGCAGTGCCGAGAGTACAAACTCCTACGAGCAGTACGTC. Amino acids: CSAESTNSYEQYV.

The sample holds many counts of this clonotype. The CDR3 nucleotides are TGTGCCAGCAGTTACTCCGGGGCCCTTAAGATAAAGATGAACACTGAAGCTTTCTTT. Translating gives CASSYSGALKIKMNTEAFF. This rearrangement joins TRBV6-5 to TRBJ1-1; D may be TRBD1 (5 bases). V lost 0 bases, J lost 0 bases, and 20 bases lay in between. Looked up from germline, CDR1 is MNHEY and CDR2 is SVGAGI. The CDR3 runs to 19 residues.